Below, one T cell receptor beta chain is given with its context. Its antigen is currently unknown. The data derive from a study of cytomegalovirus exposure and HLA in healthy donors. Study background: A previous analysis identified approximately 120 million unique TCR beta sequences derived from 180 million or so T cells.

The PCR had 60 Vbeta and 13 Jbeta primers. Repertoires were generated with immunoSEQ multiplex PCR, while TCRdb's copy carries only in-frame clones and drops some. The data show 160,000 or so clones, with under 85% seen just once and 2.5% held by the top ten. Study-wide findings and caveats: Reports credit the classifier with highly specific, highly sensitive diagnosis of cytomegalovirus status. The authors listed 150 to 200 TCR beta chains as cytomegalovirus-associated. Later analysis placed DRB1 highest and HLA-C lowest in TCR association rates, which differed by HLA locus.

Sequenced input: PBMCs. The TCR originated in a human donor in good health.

The CDR3, as DNA: TGCGCCAGCAGCCAATTCCCGCCGGGACAGGGGGCAAATGAGCAGTTCTTC. It codes for CASSQFPPGQGANEQFF. The chain recombines TRBV4-1 with TRBJ2-1; 12 nucleotides line up with TRBD1. CDR1 and CDR2 (germline): MGHRA, YSYEKL. This CDR3 has 17 amino acids. V lost 2 bases to trimming and J lost 7 bases; unmatched junction nucleotides: 9.